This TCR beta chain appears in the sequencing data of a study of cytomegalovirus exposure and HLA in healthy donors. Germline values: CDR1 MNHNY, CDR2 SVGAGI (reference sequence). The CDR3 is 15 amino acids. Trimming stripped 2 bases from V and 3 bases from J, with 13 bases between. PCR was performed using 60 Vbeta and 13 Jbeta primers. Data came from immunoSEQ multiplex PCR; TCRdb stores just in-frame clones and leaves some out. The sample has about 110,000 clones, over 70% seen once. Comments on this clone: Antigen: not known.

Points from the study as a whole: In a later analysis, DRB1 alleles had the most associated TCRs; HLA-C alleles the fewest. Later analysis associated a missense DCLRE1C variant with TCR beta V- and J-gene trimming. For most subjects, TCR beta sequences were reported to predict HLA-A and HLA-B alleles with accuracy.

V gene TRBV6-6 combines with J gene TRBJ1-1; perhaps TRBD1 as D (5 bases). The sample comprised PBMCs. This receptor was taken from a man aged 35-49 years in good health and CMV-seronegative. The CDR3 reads CASSYTAGGDTEAFF. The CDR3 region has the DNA TGTGCCAGCAGTTACACTGCCGGGGGGGACACTGAAGCTTTCTTT.